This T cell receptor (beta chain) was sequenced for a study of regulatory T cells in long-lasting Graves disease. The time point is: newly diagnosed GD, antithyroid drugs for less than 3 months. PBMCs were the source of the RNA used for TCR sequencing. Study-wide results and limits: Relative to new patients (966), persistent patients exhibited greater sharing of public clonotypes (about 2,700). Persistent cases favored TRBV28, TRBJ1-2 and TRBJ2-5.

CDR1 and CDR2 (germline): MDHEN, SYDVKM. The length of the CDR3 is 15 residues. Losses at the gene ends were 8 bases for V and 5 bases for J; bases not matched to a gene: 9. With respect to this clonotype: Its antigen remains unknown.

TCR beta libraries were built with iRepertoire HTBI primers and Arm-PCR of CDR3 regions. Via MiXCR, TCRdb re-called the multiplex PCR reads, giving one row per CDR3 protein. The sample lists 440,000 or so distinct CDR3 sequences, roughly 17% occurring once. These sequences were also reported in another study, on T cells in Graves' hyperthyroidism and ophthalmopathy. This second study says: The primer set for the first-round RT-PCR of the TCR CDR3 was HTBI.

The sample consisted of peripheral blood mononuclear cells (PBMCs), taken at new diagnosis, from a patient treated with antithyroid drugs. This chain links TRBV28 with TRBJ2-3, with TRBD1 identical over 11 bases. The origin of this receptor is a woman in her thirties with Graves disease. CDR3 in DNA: TGTGCCAGCTCTCGGACAGGGGGCCTCGAAGATACGCAGTATTTT. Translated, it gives CASSRTGGLEDTQYF.